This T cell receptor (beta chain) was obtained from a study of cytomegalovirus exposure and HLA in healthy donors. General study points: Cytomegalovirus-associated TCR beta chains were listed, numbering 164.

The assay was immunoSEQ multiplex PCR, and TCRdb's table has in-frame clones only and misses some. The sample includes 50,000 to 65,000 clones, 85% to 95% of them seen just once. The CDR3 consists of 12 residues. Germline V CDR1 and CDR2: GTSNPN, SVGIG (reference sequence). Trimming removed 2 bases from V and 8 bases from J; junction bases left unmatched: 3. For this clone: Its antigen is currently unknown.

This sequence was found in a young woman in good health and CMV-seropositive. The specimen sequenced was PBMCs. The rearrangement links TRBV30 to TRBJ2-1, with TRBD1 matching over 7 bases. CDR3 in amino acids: CAWSTQGDEQFF. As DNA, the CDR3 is TGTGCCTGGAGTACCCAGGGGGATGAGCAGTTCTTC.